The clone carrying this TCR beta chain has a single count. This specimen comes from a study of control samples from healthy donors and cancer patients. V was pared by 6 bases and J by 4 bases, with 6 bases of the junction left unmatched. This CDR3 is 13 amino acids long. Germline V gene data show CDR1 as WSHSY and CDR2 as SAAADI. Profiling relied on immunoSEQ multiplex PCR, and the TCRdb table lists in-frame clones only, not all of them. The sample includes 65,000 to 95,000 clones, 87% of them seen just once. The sequencing sample was made of blood. The receptor's source is a man between 50 and 59 years old in good health. The V and J genes are TRBV10-2 and TRBJ2-7, with 7 bases fitting TRBD2. The chain's CDR3 is CASRQAGVYEQYF. CDR3 sequence (DNA): TGCGCCAGCAGACAGGCGGGGGTTTACGAGCAGTACTTC.